This T cell receptor beta chain was recorded in a study of cytomegalovirus exposure and HLA in healthy donors. Study overall: For the roughly 400 genotyped donors, approximately 83% fell within the Caucasian-associated ancestry cluster.

Though nominally healthy at sampling, donors likely had unrecorded immune exposures. The PCR contained 60 Vbeta and 13 Jbeta primers. Generated by immunoSEQ multiplex PCR, the TCRdb table keeps only in-frame clones and is missing some. Among some 180,000 clones listed, 73% were seen once. The CDR3 has 16 amino acids. V gave up 4 bases and J gave up 3 bases; unmatched junction bases: 8. CDR1 and CDR2 from the germline V gene are SEHNR and FQNEAQ (reference sequence). This clone has a handful of counts. Its matching antigen is unknown. Findings of the study overall: Investigators reported approximately 150 TCR beta chains as tied to cytomegalovirus. Accurate predictions that matched the HLA-A and HLA-B alleles of most subjects were reportedly made from TCR beta sequences.

The source material was PBMCs. The genes are TRBV7-9 and TRBJ2-2; TRBD2 matches at 7 bases. This TCR was sampled from a woman in her 30s in good health and CMV-seronegative. The CDR3 loop reads CASSSRTSRDTGELFF. The CDR3 DNA sequence: TGTGCCAGCAGCTCGCGGACTAGTAGGGACACCGGGGAGCTGTTTTTT.